Listed below are T cell receptor beta chains from one sample, sequenced in a study of blood T cell repertoires in COVID-19. Measured with immunoSEQ multiplex PCR; TCRdb has only the in-frame clones, and not every one. The profile shows tens of thousands of clones, 82% of them singletons. The sample comprised peripheral blood. All receptors come from a human donor in a cohort sampled during active COVID-19. Each CDR3 is given with its conserved first and last residue.

v_call	j_call	cdr3_aa
TRBV5-6	TRBJ2-7	CASSSDRDLEQYF
TRBV7-9	TRBJ2-5	CASSPEGADSQETQYF
TRBV6-5	TRBJ2-7	CASRRDFEGYEQYF
TRBV5-6	TRBJ1-2	CASSWRTGSQIGYTF
TRBV28	TRBJ1-3	CASSPTPLAGNTIYF
TRBV7-9	TRBJ2-3	CASSFPDSQDTQYF
TRBV7-2	TRBJ1-5	CASSPESTHFYQPQHF
TRBV30	TRBJ1-2	CAWSLVDGYTF
TRBV7-6	TRBJ2-3	CASSAFAGSTDTQYF
TRBV5-1	TRBJ1-1	CASSTQGIEAFF
TRBV5-1	TRBJ1-2	CASSPEGGTNYGYTF
TRBV19	TRBJ1-5	CASSSRTGTQPQHF
TRBV12-5	TRBJ2-3	CASGWTRGDTQYF
TRBV7-8	TRBJ1-4	CASSEIVAPNEKLFF